The 8 T cell receptor beta chains below come from one sample, sequenced in a study of blood T cell repertoires in COVID-19. This table comes from immunoSEQ multiplex PCR, and its TCRdb copy is limited to in-frame clones, with some not included. In the table there are fewer than 300,000 clones, approximately 88% of which are singletons. Sequencing was carried out using peripheral blood. The receptor set was obtained from a young man with active or convalescent COVID-19.

This clone occurred once. The chain has TRBV7-9 and TRBJ2-7, with a tentative D call TRBD1 (5 bases). Germline loops: CDR1 SEHNR, CDR2 FQNEAQ (reference sequence). The germline V and J ends were trimmed by 7 bases and 4 bases, with 17 bases remaining between them. The CDR3 is 14 amino acids. DNA of the CDR3: TGTGCCAGCACCCTAGGGCAGGGTGGGTACGAGCAGTACTTC. Amino acid sequence: CASTLGQGGYEQYF.

This rearrangement joins TRBV29-1 to TRBJ1-2; 8 positions agree with TRBD1. This CDR3 comprises 16 residues. Per germline, CDR1 SQVTM and CDR2 ANQGSEA. J was trimmed by 5 bases and V by 4 bases; bases with no gene match: 15. CDR3 nucleotide sequence: TGCAGCGTTGTTTTCCCGGACAGGGCCCAGGGGTATGGCTACACCTTC. This sequence encodes CSVVFPDRAQGYGYTF.

The CDR3 protein is CASSLPRTGDLNTEAFF. As DNA, the CDR3 is TGTGCCAGCAGCCTCCCCCGGACAGGGGATTTGAACACTGAAGCTTTCTTT. This sequence joins TRBV9 and TRBJ1-1; 9 positions agree with TRBD1. The germline CDR1 and CDR2 sequences are SGDLS and YYNGEE. V lost 4 bases to trimming and J lost 0 bases; unmatched junction nucleotides: 10. The CDR3 has 17 amino acids.

This clone was seen once. The chain employs TRBV3-1 (or the pseudogene TRBV3-2) and TRBJ1-2, with D perhaps matching TRBD1 (6 bases). Deletions cut 2 bases from V and 4 bases from J, with 14 bases between. This CDR3 spans 15 amino acids. Germline V gene sequence: CDR1 LGHDT, CDR2 YNNKEL (reference sequence). CDR3 DNA: TGTGCCAGCAGCCAAACGGACAGCCCTTCCTATGGCTACACCTTC. The encoded protein is CASSQTDSPSYGYTF.

This sequence joins TRBV5-1 and TRBJ1-3; 8 bases agree with TRBD1. CDR1 and CDR2 from the germline V gene are SGHRS and YFSETQ. This CDR3 has 16 residues. J gave up 0 bases and V 2 bases, and 4 bases lay outside the gene matches. Here the CDR3 reads CASSLGGQDSGNTIYF. The CDR3 DNA reads as TGCGCCAGCAGCTTAGGGGGACAGGACTCTGGAAACACCATATATTTT.

The chain carries TRBV7-2 and TRBJ2-5, with D possibly being TRBD1 (5 bases). Germline V gene lookup returns CDR1 SGHTA and CDR2 FQGNSA. The CDR3 is 14 amino acids. Trimming removed 2 bases at V and 2 bases at J, with 9 bases between. The CDR3 is CASSLKQVQETQYF. Written as DNA, the CDR3 is TGTGCCAGCAGCTTAAAACAGGTTCAAGAGACCCAGTACTTC.

The chain joins TRBV7-8 to TRBJ1-2; tentative D call: TRBD1 (6 bases). CDR1 is SGHVS and CDR2 is FQNEAQ in the germline V gene. V lost 4 bases to trimming and J lost 2 bases, with 14 bases between them. This CDR3 contains 15 residues. CDR3 protein: CASSSWTARNYGYTF. For the CDR3, the DNA is TGTGCCAGCAGCTCTTGGACAGCGAGGAACTATGGCTACACCTTC. The whole variable domain, remainder taken from reference TRBV7-8 and TRBJ1-2, is GAGVSQSPRYKVAKRGQDVALRCDPISGHVSLFWYQQALGQGPEFLTYFQNEAQLDKSGLPSDRFFAERPEGSVSTLKIQRTQQEDSAVYLCASSSWTARNYGYTFGSGTRLTVV.

The chain couples TRBV6-1 to TRBJ1-5; 12 bases are a match to TRBD1. Trimming cost V 2 bases and J 2 bases; bases outside gene matches: 7. The CDR3 is 18 amino acids. Looked up from germline, CDR1 is MNHNS and CDR2 is SASEGT. The CDR3 nucleotides are TGTGCCAGCAGTGAACCGGGACAGGGGGCGTTCGGCAATCAGCCCCAGCATTTT. Its protein is CASSEPGQGAFGNQPQHF.